The 11 T cell receptor beta chains below all came from one sample that was sequenced in a study of T cell clonality in common variable immunodeficiency. This table comes from immunoSEQ multiplex PCR, and its TCRdb copy is limited to in-frame clones, with some not included. Observed are tens of thousands of clones, no singletons, with the top ten taking about 0.8%. The sample consisted of peripheral blood mononuclear cells. These receptors originate from a person between 18 and 69 years old in good health.

This clone has at least ten counts. The read terminates 3 residues before the CDR3 end, so the remaining end is supplied by the germline J gene. The chain joins TRBV20-1 to TRBJ2-2, with 11 nucleotides matching TRBD2. Germline loops: CDR1 DFQATT, CDR2 SNEGSKA (reference sequence). Trimming removed 3 bases from V and 5 bases from J; junction bases left unmatched: 5. The CDR3 is 15 amino acids. The CDR3 sequence: CSASNSGRGTGELFF. The CDR3 bases that were read are TGCAGTGCTAGCAATAGCGGGAGGGGGACCGGGGAG.

This clone was seen ten or more times. The read ends 3 residues shy of where the CDR3 ends; the end is completed using the germline J gene. The V and J genes are TRBV7-6 and TRBJ2-4, with TRBD2 matching over 7 bases. After removal of 5 bases from V and 9 bases from J, the junction contained 10 bases not matched to a gene. CDR3 length: 14 residues. Germline values: CDR1 SGHVS, CDR2 FNYEAQ. This CDR3 reads CASSANGGRGIQYF. CDR3 DNA (partial): TGTGCCAGCAGCGCCAACGGGGGGAGGGGCATT.

This clone has at least ten counts. The DNA ends 3 residues before the CDR3 does, and the rest of the CDR3 is filled in from the germline J gene. The rearrangement links TRBV19 to TRBJ1-5, with D tentatively TRBD1 (6 bases). This CDR3 is 13 amino acids long. V was trimmed by 8 bases and J by 7 bases, leaving 15 bases between them. Germline CDR1 reads LNHDA; CDR2 reads SQIVND (reference sequence). The covered CDR3 bases are TGTGCCAGTTGTCAGGGGACCTGGCAGCCC. This sequence encodes CASCQGTWQP. The whole CDR3 protein is CASCQGTWQPQHF.

This clone was counted ten times or more. CDR3 DNA, as far as it was read: TGCGCCAGCAGCCCCAGGACAGGGTTTAGGACAGATACG. Translation: CASSPRTGFRTDT. The entire CDR3 is CASSPRTGFRTDTQYF. The rearrangement links TRBV5-1 to TRBJ2-3; 8 nucleotides agree with TRBD1. Read coverage stops 3 residues before the CDR3 terminus; the germline J gene supplies the remainder. Trimming removed 4 bases from V and 3 bases from J; junction bases left unmatched: 10. CDR1 is SGHRS and CDR2 is YFSETQ in the germline V gene. This CDR3 is built from 16 residues.

A remark on this clone: From the germline J gene comes the end of the CDR3, since the read stops 3 residues before it. V and J are TRBV5-1 and TRBJ2-2; 8 positions agree with TRBD2. Trimming cost V 2 bases and J 5 bases; bases outside gene matches: 5. Germline V gives CDR1 SGHRS, CDR2 YFSETQ. The CDR3 has 15 amino acids. The chain's CDR3 is CASSFLTSGTGELFF. Incomplete CDR3 DNA: TGCGCCAGCAGCTTCCTTACTAGCGGAACCGGGGAG.

The table lists this clone with many counts. The read terminates 3 residues before the CDR3 end, so the remaining end is supplied by the germline J gene. This chain connects TRBV11-2 to TRBJ1-2; maybe TRBD1 (5 bases). Trimming left V 5 bases short and J 6 bases short, with 13 bases between. There are 13 residues in the CDR3. Per germline, CDR1 SGHAT and CDR2 FQNNGV. The chain's CDR3 is CASSPGGGHGYTF. The CDR3 bases that were read are TGTGCCAGCAGCCCGGGGGGGGGACATGGC.

The table lists this clone with many counts. The CDR3 is cut off 3 residues early in the read; its end comes from the germline J gene. This chain connects TRBV6-2 or TRBV6-3 to TRBJ1-1, with D perhaps TRBD1 (5 bases). CDR1 MNHEY and CDR2 SVGEGT come from the germline V gene. The germline V and J ends were trimmed by 1 base and 5 bases, with 14 bases remaining between them. The CDR3 loop spans 15 amino acids. CDR3 bases read: TGTGCCAGCAGTTACTTCGGGGGTCTGAGGACTGAA. The encoded protein is CASSYFGGLRTE. The entire CDR3 sequence reads CASSYFGGLRTEAFF.

Only a few counts were recorded for this clone. The read ends 3 residues shy of where the CDR3 ends; the end is completed using the germline J gene. The chain employs TRBV11-2 and TRBJ2-5, with D uncertain. Germline V lookup: CDR1 SGHAT, CDR2 FQNNGV. Trimming removed 2 bases at V and 5 bases at J, with 12 bases between. CDR3 size: 14 residues. The part of the CDR3 DNA that was read is TGTGCCAGCAGCTTAAATGGCGGAGCGGAGACC. It yields the protein CASSLNGGAET. The whole CDR3 protein is CASSLNGGAETQYF.

This clone appeared many times. The DNA ends 3 residues before the CDR3 does, and the rest of the CDR3 is filled in from the germline J gene. This rearrangement joins TRBV20-1 to TRBJ2-5; the match to TRBD2 covers 14 bases. J lost 1 base, V lost 5 bases, and 6 bases had no gene match. CDR3 length: 16 residues. The germline gives CDR1 DFQATT, CDR2 SNEGSKA (reference sequence). CDR3 sequence reads: CSALRTSGRSQETQYF. CDR3 bases read: TGCAGTGCTCTCCGGACTAGCGGGAGGTCCCAAGAGACC.

This clone was seen ten or more times. The read gets to within 3 residues of the CDR3 end, and the germline J gene fills in the rest. This chain links TRBV11-2 with TRBJ2-1; 8 nucleotides match TRBD1. The CDR3 consists of 15 residues. V lost 1 base and J lost 8; bases outside the gene matches: 7. Germline values: CDR1 SGHAT, CDR2 FQNNGV. The covered CDR3 bases are TGTGCCAGCAGCTTAGTGGCAGGGGGCCGGTATGAG. Translated, it gives CASSLVAGGRYE. In full, the CDR3 is CASSLVAGGRYEQFF.

This clone was seen many times. The sequence runs out 3 residues before the end of the CDR3; the remainder is reconstructed from the germline J gene. V is TRBV5-6 and J is TRBJ1-6; the D gene is possibly TRBD1 (6 bases). This CDR3 contains 15 residues. V lost 4 bases, J lost 7 bases, and 15 bases lay in between. Germline CDR1 and CDR2: SGHDT and YYEEEE. The CDR3 here is CASSPTGQPNSPLHF. CDR3 DNA, as far as it was read: TGTGCCAGCAGCCCGACTGGACAGCCAAATTCACCC.